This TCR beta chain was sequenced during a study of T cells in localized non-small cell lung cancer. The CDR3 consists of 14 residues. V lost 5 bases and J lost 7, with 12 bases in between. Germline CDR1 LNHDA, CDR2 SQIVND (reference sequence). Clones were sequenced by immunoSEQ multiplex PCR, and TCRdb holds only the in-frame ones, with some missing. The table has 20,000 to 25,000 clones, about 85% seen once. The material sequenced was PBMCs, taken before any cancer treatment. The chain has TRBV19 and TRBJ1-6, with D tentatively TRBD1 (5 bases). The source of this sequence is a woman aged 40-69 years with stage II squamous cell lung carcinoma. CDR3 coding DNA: TGTGCCAGTAGTCCGGGACTGCTAAATTCACCCCTCCACTTT. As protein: CASSPGLLNSPLHF. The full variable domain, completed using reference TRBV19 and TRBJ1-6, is DGGITQSPKYLFRKEGQNVTLSCEQNLNHDAMYWYRQDPGQGLRLIYYSQIVNDFQKGDIAEGYSVSREKKESFPLTVTSAQKNPTAFYLCASSPGLLNSPLHFGNGTRLTVT.